This TCR beta chain was captured by sequencing in a study of metastatic and nonmetastatic thyroid tumors. Study overall: For malignant and benign thyroid patients, tumor or nodule tissue and blood were the sources whose repertoires were compared.

Study outcomes and limitations: Patients with malignant thyroid tumors reportedly had significantly higher TCR beta diversity than those with benign nodules, in blood and tumor.

Thyroid surgery took place with no prior treatment in any patient. This clone was detected ten times or more. Its antigen is unidentified. Using MiXCR, TCRdb reanalyzed the PCR reads. The sample yields 50,000 to 70,000 clones, just over 4% seen once. The V end was cut by 10 bases, the J end by 12 bases, with 16 bases between. The germline V gene has CDR1 ENHRY and CDR2 SYGVKD. The CDR3 covers 11 residues. The rearrangement links TRBV10-3 to TRBJ2-1; no firm D call. The source of this sequence is a female donor with papillary thyroid cancer or a benign thyroid nodule (not recorded which). Some clones in this sample may be carry-over from other donors' samples. Material: blood. The CDR3 here is CATTLGIGQFF. The CDR3 region has the DNA TGTGCCACGACACTTGGGATCGGGCAGTTCTTC.